This T cell receptor (beta chain) was recorded in a study of cytomegalovirus exposure and HLA in healthy donors. Researchers ran the PCR with 60 Vbeta and 13 Jbeta primers. Sequencing used immunoSEQ multiplex PCR; TCRdb keeps in-frame clones, though not all of them. The profile covers about 180,000 clones, with approximately 80% appearing a single time and 1.2% to 1.5% taken by the ten largest. This clone was seen many times. V was cut by 1 base and J by 5 bases, with 8 bases left in between. CDR3 length: 13 amino acids. The germline V gene has CDR1 SGHAT and CDR2 FQNNGV. V gene TRBV11-2 combines with J gene TRBJ1-1; no firm D call. The sample consisted of PBMCs. The clonotype was recovered from a girl between 10 and 17 years old in good health and CMV-seropositive. CDR3 DNA sequence: TGTGCCAGCAGCTTAGCCAGGCAAACTGAAGCTTTCTTT. This sequence encodes CASSLARQTEAFF.